This TCR beta chain derives from a study of monozygotic twins with inflammatory bowel disease. Overall study results and limits: Compared with healthy twins, IBD patients shared fewer clonotypes with others, especially with disease activity.

This CDR3 has 17 amino acids. Germline loops: CDR1 LNHDA, CDR2 SQIVND (reference sequence). Whole-blood RNA isolation (total RNA) proceeded without T cell sorting. The authors used about 3.5 ug of total RNA per TCR library. Reanalyzing the 5' RACE reads, TCRdb keeps one entry per CDR3 protein, without DNA. The sample totals about 160,000 distinct CDR3 sequences; its top ten clones hold roughly 2.4%. Concerning this clonotype: What it binds is unknown.

This clonotype was obtained from a human donor with ulcerative colitis or Crohn's disease, or a healthy co-twin of an affected twin (not recorded which). Sequencing used blood. J is TRBJ1-5 and V is TRBV19; TCRdb reports TRBD1, a call that lacks DNA to check it against. The CDR3 here is CASISEARGIANQPQHF.